These 29 T cell receptor beta chains originate from one sample sequenced in a study of PD-L1 blockade in urothelial cancer. Sequencing was performed with immunoSEQ multiplex PCR; in TCRdb, only in-frame clones are kept and a portion is missing. The sample comprises 100,000 or so clones, over 80% of which are singletons, and 0.92% rests with the top ten. This sample comprised PBMCs, obtained around atezolizumab (anti-PD-L1) treatment. The source of these receptors is a woman of 80 years or more with urothelial cancer.

The rearrangement links TRBV7-6 to TRBJ1-1, with 7 bases matching TRBD1. The V and J ends lost 2 bases and 3 bases, in that order; junction bases with no gene match: 0. Germline loops: CDR1 SGHVS, CDR2 FNYEAQ. This CDR3 contains 13 residues. The CDR3, as DNA: TGTGCCAGCAGCTTACAGGGGGACACTGAAGCTTTCTTT. Protein sequence: CASSLQGDTEAFF.

The chain joins TRBV6-5 to TRBJ2-5, with TRBD1 as a possible D gene (5 bases). Germline V gene lookup returns CDR1 MNHEY and CDR2 SVGAGI. Between the trimmed V and J ends, which lost 5 bases and 5 bases, there was a span of 18 bases. This CDR3 comprises 15 residues. CDR3 amino acids: CASSPSGHGGETQYF. For the CDR3, the DNA is TGTGCCAGCAGTCCCTCAGGGCATGGTGGGGAGACCCAGTACTTC.

The V gene is TRBV15, the J gene TRBJ2-3; TRBD2 agrees at 11 bases. Germline V CDR1 and CDR2: LNHNV, YYDKDF (reference sequence). Trimming at V came to 0 bases and at J to 1 base, leaving 3 bases not matched to a gene. The CDR3 covers 17 residues. Here the CDR3 DNA reads TGTGCCACCAGCAGAGATAGGACTAGCGGGCGCACAGATACGCAGTATTTT. It translates to CATSRDRTSGRTDTQYF.

V gene TRBV5-1 combines with J gene TRBJ1-5, with TRBD1 as a possible D gene (6 bases). The CDR3 is 15 residues long. Germline CDR1 and CDR2: SGHRS and YFSETQ. The V end lost 1 base, the J end lost 3 bases, and 11 bases lay between the germline ends. The CDR3 sequence: CASSLTGLDNQPQHF. CDR3 coding DNA: TGCGCCAGCAGCTTGACAGGGTTGGACAATCAGCCCCAGCATTTT.

The chain uses TRBV19 and TRBJ2-2, with 10 bases matching TRBD1. CDR3 length: 15 residues. J gave up 7 bases and V 5 bases, and 7 bases lay outside the gene matches. Germline loops: CDR1 LNHDA, CDR2 SQIVND (reference sequence). The CDR3 protein is CASSRTGGIGGELFF. The DNA of the CDR3 is TGTGCCAGTAGTCGGACAGGGGGTATCGGCGGGGAGCTGTTTTTT.

V and J are TRBV7-9 and TRBJ1-5; D is unclear. Germline CDR1 is SEHNR and CDR2 is FQNEAQ (reference sequence). The CDR3 spans 14 residues. Trimming shortened V by 1 base and J by 5 bases, and 9 bases separated the two germline ends. CDR3 region: CASSLDAGDQPQHF. CDR3 in DNA: TGTGCCAGCAGCTTAGATGCAGGTGATCAGCCCCAGCATTTT.

This chain uses TRBV10-3 with TRBJ2-3; possibly TRBD2 for D (6 bases). This CDR3 has 14 residues. Germline CDR1 and CDR2: ENHRY and SYGVKD. V lost 0 bases to trimming and J lost 7 bases, with 11 bases between them. CDR3 sequence reads: CAISESAGSNTQYF. The CDR3 DNA is TGTGCCATCAGTGAGTCTGCGGGGAGTAATACGCAGTATTTT.

The gene calls are TRBV28 and TRBJ1-4; D is uncertain. CDR3 length: 13 amino acids. V lost 8 bases, J lost 3 bases, and 10 bases lay in between. The germline V gene encodes CDR1 MDHEN and CDR2 SYDVKM. CDR3 sequence: CASAYGANEKLFF. In DNA, the CDR3 is TGTGCCAGCGCATACGGGGCTAATGAAAAACTGTTTTTT.

In its sample, this clone was seen a few times. The chain uses TRBV28 and TRBJ1-5; possibly TRBD1 for D (5 bases). This CDR3 has 14 amino acids. Germline V gene data show CDR1 as MDHEN and CDR2 as SYDVKM. V was clipped by 5 bases and J by 5 bases, with 13 bases between them. The DNA for the CDR3 is TGTGCCAGCAGTCGGGCGGGGGACCATCAGCCCCAGCATTTT. Translation: CASSRAGDHQPQHF. The whole variable domain, filled in from reference TRBV28 and TRBJ1-5, reads DVKVTQSSRYLVKRTGEKVFLECVQDMDHENMFWYRQDPGLGLRLIYFSYDVKMKEKGDIPEGYSVSREKKERFSLILESASTNQTSMYLCASSRAGDHQPQHFGDGTRLSIL.

This chain joins TRBV21-1 and TRBJ2-5; TRBD2, the table's D call, was not compared with the DNA. TRBV21-1 is flagged as a pseudogene. The CDR3 is made up of 16 amino acids. The CDR3 nucleotides are TGTGCCAGCAGCAATTCCGCTAGCGGCATCCAAGAGACCCAGTACTTC. Residues: CASSNSASGIQETQYF.

The rearrangement uses TRBV7-8 and TRBJ2-5, with 8 bases matching TRBD2. The ends lost 4 bases at V and 1 base at J; junction bases unmatched: 8. The germline gives CDR1 SGHVS, CDR2 FQNEAQ. This CDR3 has 16 residues. CDR3 in DNA: TGTGCCAGCAGCTGGGGGGCTAGCGGGCGCCAAGAGACCCAGTACTTC. Amino acids: CASSWGASGRQETQYF.

The chain couples TRBV7-7 to TRBJ2-1; 7 nucleotides agree with TRBD1. Germline loops: CDR1 SSHAT, CDR2 FNYEAQ (reference sequence). This CDR3 contains 15 residues. J was trimmed by 6 bases and V by 5 bases; bases with no gene match: 10. CDR3 residues: CASSPPGTALNEQFF. The CDR3 nucleotides are TGTGCCAGCAGCCCCCCCGGGACAGCCCTCAATGAGCAGTTCTTC.

The rearrangement joins TRBV7-2 to TRBJ2-4, with TRBD2 matching over 12 bases. The V segment lost 0 bases and the J segment 0 bases; nucleotides outside the gene matches: 6. CDR1 is SGHTA and CDR2 is FQGNSA in the germline V gene. This CDR3 has 19 amino acids. The CDR3 DNA reads TGTGCCAGCAGCTTAGCGGGGACTAGCGGGCCACTAGCCAAAAACATTCAGTACTTC. Encoded protein: CASSLAGTSGPLAKNIQYF.

This clone has only one observation. The chain is built from TRBV30 and TRBJ1-1; TRBD1 is a possible D gene (6 bases). CDR1 and CDR2 (germline): GTSNPN, SVGIG (reference sequence). Trimming removed 8 bases from V and 5 bases from J, with 21 bases in between. The CDR3 is 14 residues long. The CDR3 reads CARANRAPGTEAFF. Here the CDR3 DNA reads TGTGCCCGGGCCAACAGGGCCCCGGGTACTGAAGCTTTCTTT.

Worth noting for this clone: Different DNA sequences within this sample yield the same CDR3. The chain is built from TRBV5-1 and TRBJ2-7; the match to TRBD1 covers 10 bases. Trimming cost V 0 bases and J 4 bases; bases outside gene matches: 1. The CDR3 contains 14 residues. Looked up from germline, CDR1 is SGHRS and CDR2 is YFSETQ. CDR3 region: CASSLGQGAYEQYF. The CDR3 DNA reads as TGCGCCAGCAGCTTGGGACAGGGGGCGTACGAGCAGTACTTC.

V usage is TRBV5-8 and J usage is TRBJ1-5; 7 bases fit TRBD1. The junction had 6 bases not matched to a gene; V was cut back by 4 bases and J by 2 bases. The CDR3 is 15 residues long. Germline CDR1 and CDR2: SGHTS and YDEGEE. The chain's CDR3 is CASSVGTAGNQPQHF. The CDR3 nucleotides are TGTGCCAGCAGCGTCGGGACAGCAGGCAATCAGCCCCAGCATTTT.

V usage is TRBV11-2 and J usage is TRBJ2-1; TRBD1 might be the D (6 bases). The V end lost 1 base, the J end lost 3 bases, and 7 bases lay between the germline ends. CDR1 and CDR2 (germline): SGHAT, FQNNGV. CDR3 length equals 14 residues. The CDR3 region is CASSLAGDYNEQFF. The CDR3 DNA sequence: TGTGCCAGCAGCTTAGCAGGGGACTACAATGAGCAGTTCTTC.

This clone was detected once. This chain links TRBV9 with TRBJ1-1; D unresolved. The CDR3 has 13 residues. The germline gives CDR1 SGDLS, CDR2 YYNGEE. The germline V and J ends were trimmed by 0 bases and 6 bases, with 9 bases remaining between them. CDR3 coding DNA: TGTGCCAGCAGCGTAGGAGGCGTCGCTGAAGCTTTCTTT. It translates to CASSVGGVAEAFF.

This sequence joins TRBV7-2 and TRBJ2-2, with 10 bases identical to TRBD2. The CDR3 covers 18 residues. In germline, CDR1 is SGHTA, CDR2 FQGNSA. V lost 1 base, J lost 3 bases, and 8 bases stayed unmatched. The CDR3 spells CASSLGLVAGGYTGELFF. The CDR3 DNA reads TGTGCCAGCAGCTTAGGGCTAGTAGCGGGAGGATACACCGGGGAGCTGTTTTTT.

This chain links TRBV5-1 with TRBJ2-5, with 7 bases that match TRBD2. With V trimmed by 3 bases and J by 6 bases, 5 bases remained unmatched. This CDR3 has 13 amino acids. Germline V lookup: CDR1 SGHRS, CDR2 YFSETQ. The CDR3 is CASSSGTKKTQYF. In DNA, the CDR3 is TGCGCCAGCAGCTCCGGGACTAAGAAGACCCAGTACTTC.

The chain recombines TRBV6-1 with TRBJ1-2; TRBD1 is a possible D gene (5 bases). Germline assignment: CDR1 MNHNS and CDR2 SASEGT. This CDR3 has 13 amino acids. V shed 2 bases and J shed 8 bases, with 12 bases lying between them. CDR3: CASSESGARGYTF. The CDR3 DNA reads as TGTGCCAGCAGTGAAAGCGGGGCGAGAGGCTACACCTTC.

The rearrangement links TRBV9 to TRBJ1-5; TRBD1 aligns across 7 bases. V lost 0 bases to trimming and J lost 7 bases; unmatched junction nucleotides: 7. The CDR3 consists of 15 residues. The germline V gene has CDR1 SGDLS and CDR2 YYNGEE. The CDR3 protein is CASSVEGALAQPQHF. CDR3 DNA sequence: TGTGCCAGCAGCGTAGAGGGGGCGCTTGCCCAGCCCCAGCATTTT.

CDR3: CASSIRREKLFF. The CDR3 DNA follows: TGTGCCAGTAGTATTAGGAGAGAAAAACTGTTTTTT. The chain joins TRBV19 to TRBJ1-4; the D is unclear. The CDR3 spans 12 residues. CDR1 and CDR2 (germline): LNHDA, SQIVND (reference sequence). The germline V and J ends were trimmed by 3 bases and 8 bases, with 7 bases remaining between them.

V gene TRBV7-2 combines with J gene TRBJ2-7, with D tentatively TRBD2 (6 bases). From germline, CDR1 is SGHTA and CDR2 FQGNSA. The CDR3 loop spans 12 amino acids. Trimming took 8 bases from V and 0 from J, leaving 8 bases between them. Written as DNA, the CDR3 is TGTGCCAGCGGGAGGTTCTCCTACGAGCAGTACTTC. This sequence encodes CASGRFSYEQYF. Full variable domain (missing parts from reference TRBV7-2 and TRBJ2-7): GAGVSQSPSNKVTEKGKDVELRCDPISGHTALYWYRQSLGQGLEFLIYFQGNSAPDKSGLPSDRFSAERTGGSVSTLTIQRTQQEDSAVYLCASGRFSYEQYFGPGTRLTVT.

The chain has TRBV5-8 and TRBJ2-1; 7 bases line up with TRBD1. Germline CDR1 is SGHTS and CDR2 is YDEGEE. V trimming: 0 bases; J trimming: 11 bases; junction bases outside the gene matches: 8. This CDR3 spans 14 amino acids. The CDR3 nucleotides read TGTGCCAGCAGCTTGGGGACAGGCAGGACGCAGCAGTTCTTC. Protein: CASSLGTGRTQQFF. The variable domain in full, with the rest retrieved from reference TRBV5-8 and TRBJ2-1, is EAGVTQSPTHLIKTRGQQATLRCSPISGHTSVYWYQQALGLGLQFLLWYDEGEERNRGNFPPRFSGRQFPNYSSELNVNALELEDSALYLCASSLGTGRTQQFFGPGTRLTVL.

The rearrangement uses TRBV7-8 and TRBJ2-2; unclear D gene. This CDR3 has 18 amino acids. V shed 6 bases and J shed 0 bases, with 20 bases lying between them. Germline CDR1 is SGHVS and CDR2 is FQNEAQ. The CDR3 nucleotides read TGTGCCAGCAGTTTATTGATTATCACAGCCGCGAACACCGGGGAGCTGTTTTTT. Amino acids: CASSLLIITAANTGELFF.

The genes are TRBV28 and TRBJ2-5, with D perhaps matching TRBD2 (5 bases). Germline V gene data show CDR1 as MDHEN and CDR2 as SYDVKM. The CDR3 runs to 14 residues. The V end lost 8 bases, the J end lost 5 bases, and 18 bases lay between the germline ends. CDR3 DNA: TGTGCCAGCCAGGTCCGGGAAGTAGGGGAGACCCAGTACTTC. Translating it yields CASQVREVGETQYF.

This chain connects TRBV9 to TRBJ2-1; the match to TRBD1 covers 7 bases. Looked up from germline, CDR1 is SGDLS and CDR2 is YYNGEE. V lost 0 bases and J lost 9; bases outside the gene matches: 9. This CDR3 comprises 15 residues. In DNA form, the CDR3 reads TGTGCCAGCAGCGTAGTCTCCGACAGGGCGAGTGAGCAGTTCTTC. Its protein is CASSVVSDRASEQFF.

The chain is built from TRBV5-1 and TRBJ2-3; 7 nucleotides match TRBD2. Germline V lookup: CDR1 SGHRS, CDR2 YFSETQ. The junction had 6 bases not matched to a gene; V was cut back by 0 bases and J by 2 bases. This CDR3 is 16 amino acids long. The CDR3 DNA follows: TGCGCCAGCAGCTTGGTATCTAGCGGATTCACAGATACGCAGTATTTT. It encodes CASSLVSSGFTDTQYF.